This TCR beta chain was identified in a study of shared clonotypes between healthy human individuals. Study details: Researchers drew samples from a couple of women and a few men aged 18 to 49.

This clone was recorded once. TCRdb's table, derived via immunoSEQ multiplex PCR, lists solely in-frame clones and lacks some. The repertoire consists of fewer than 700,000 clones, with around 77% occurring once and the leading ten covering around 12%. Within Nashville, Tennessee resided all donors, each a Caucasian adult. In unsorted samples, genomic DNA was obtained using approximately 100 million PBMCs. The germline CDR1 and CDR2 sequences are SGHTA and FQGTGA. This CDR3 spans 13 amino acids. Unmatched junction bases numbered 4, after V lost 5 bases and J lost 5 bases. What was sequenced was PBMCs. This TCR came from a woman aged 40 to 50 in good health. Some clones in this sample may be carry-over from other donors' samples. This rearrangement joins TRBV7-3 to TRBJ2-5; TRBD1 matches 8 bases. The CDR3 nucleotides read TGTGCCAGCAGCGCCCAGGGGGCGGAGACCCAGTACTTC. Translation: CASSAQGAETQYF. Combining the CDR3 with reference TRBV7-3 and TRBJ2-5 gives the whole variable domain GAGVSQTPSNKVTEKGKYVELRCDPISGHTALYWYRQSLGQGPEFLIYFQGTGAADDSGLPNDRFFAVRPEGSVSTLKIQRTERGDSAVYLCASSAQGAETQYFGPGTRLLVL.